One T cell receptor beta chain is described in this entry. The antigen remains unidentified. It was with 60 Vbeta and 13 Jbeta primers that the PCR ran. The repertoire was sequenced with immunoSEQ multiplex PCR; TCRdb's copy has only in-frame clones and lacks some. This sample's clone table lists roughly 220,000 clones. These data belong to a study of cytomegalovirus exposure and HLA in healthy donors. Notes on the study in general: Upon later analysis, HLA-associated TCR beta chains proved more clonally expanded than other, equally common chains. Roughly even sequencing depth across donors was the assumption behind the presence/absence analyses. Analysis was carried out at a later point, and it linked a missense DCLRE1C variant to TCR beta V- and J-gene trimming. A few chains linked to CMV were shown in vitro to be specific for CMV antigens.

The V gene end was trimmed by 6 bases and the J gene end by 5 bases; junction bases not matched to a gene: 8. In germline, CDR1 is MDHEN, CDR2 SYDVKM. This CDR3 has 14 residues. The sequenced material came from PBMCs. This TCR was sampled from a girl aged 2 to 9 in good health and CMV-seropositive. The J gene is TRBJ1-1, the V gene TRBV28, with 8 bases fitting TRBD1. CDR3 sequence: CASREQGDHTEAFF. The CDR3 nucleotides read TGTGCCAGCAGGGAACAGGGGGATCATACTGAAGCTTTCTTT.